This T cell receptor beta chain was documented in a study of blood T cell repertoires in COVID-19. Background on the study: Samples came from the United States, Italy and Spain, spanning acute and convalescent COVID-19. T cells, B-cell-depleted T cells, or PBMCs supplied cDNA or gDNA.

The CDR3 has 15 amino acids. Germline V gene lookup returns CDR1 SGDLS and CDR2 YYNGEE. J was trimmed by 5 bases and V by 3 bases; bases with no gene match: 8. Per the original methods: Reference gene primer amplification in the assay estimated nucleated cell counts. Profiling relied on immunoSEQ multiplex PCR, and the TCRdb table lists in-frame clones only, not all of them. That table supplies the V and J calls and clone size; D and trimming were determined from the DNA. Of about 74,000 clones detected, about nine tenths appear once; the ten largest clones hold around 29%. The chain carries TRBV9 and TRBJ1-5; 7 nucleotides agree with TRBD1. The sequence came from an elderly woman with active or convalescent COVID-19. The source material was peripheral blood. The CDR3 DNA is TGTGCCAGCAGCGGTACAGGGGACGCCTATCAGCCCCAGCATTTT. This codes for CASSGTGDAYQPQHF. The full variable domain, with the rest looked up from reference TRBV9 and TRBJ1-5, is DSGVTQTPKHLITATGQRVTLRCSPRSGDLSVYWYQQSLDQGLQFLIQYYNGEERAKGNILERFSAQQFPDLHSELNLSSLELGDSALYFCASSGTGDAYQPQHFGDGTRLSIL.